These T cell receptor beta chains were read from a single sample in a study of sequential checkpoint blockade in melanoma. Clones were sequenced by immunoSEQ multiplex PCR, and TCRdb holds only the in-frame ones, with some missing. The profile covers approximately 9,000 clones, with around 52% appearing a single time and more than 35% taken by the ten largest. The specimen was CD8+ T cells sorted from blood (inferred from file names), collected from a patient given nivolumab and ipilimumab in sequence. The receptors shown here come from a human donor with melanoma. Each CDR3 is given with its conserved first and last residue. The D gene is left open where the match is weak. Clone size, where shown, is once, few, many, or a class for clones that have expanded.

len,d_gene,v_gene,j_gene,abundance,CDR3aa,CDR3nt
13,NA,TRBV6-5,TRBJ1-4,NA,CASSYSSGGKLFF,TGTGCCAGCAGTTACTCGAGTGGGGGGAAACTGTTTTTT
15,NA,TRBV7-6,TRBJ2-1,NA,CASSHREPSYNEQFF,TGTGCCAGCAGCCACAGGGAACCCTCCTACAATGAGCAGTTCTTC
13,TRBD1,TRBV27,TRBJ2-1,NA,CASSWDRGNEQFF,TGTGCCAGCAGCTGGGACAGGGGCAATGAGCAGTTCTTC
13,NA,TRBV7-6,TRBJ2-2,NA,CASSPQGTGELFF,TGTGCCAGCAGCCCTCAGGGTACCGGGGAGCTGTTTTTT
13,TRBD1,TRBV5-4,TRBJ2-7,once,CASSWDRNYEQYF,TGTGCCAGCAGCTGGGACAGGAACTACGAGCAGTACTTC
14,TRBD1,TRBV29-1,TRBJ1-5,few,CSVLQGGANQPQHF,TGCAGCGTACTACAGGGGGGGGCCAATCAGCCCCAGCATTTT
13,NA,TRBV6-5,TRBJ2-1,NA,CASRGQEDGEQFF,TGTGCCAGCAGGGGTCAGGAGGACGGTGAGCAGTTCTTC
14,TRBD1,TRBV7-8,TRBJ1-1,NA,CASSLGQGRTEAFF,TGTGCCAGCAGCTTAGGACAGGGGCGCACTGAAGCTTTCTTT
15,TRBD2,TRBV27,TRBJ2-7,few,CASSFQTGRGYEQYF,TGTGCCAGCAGTTTCCAGACGGGGCGGGGGTACGAGCAGTACTTC
14,NA,TRBV28,TRBJ1-5,NA,CASSKDYSNQPQHF,TGTGCCAGCAGTAAAGACTATAGCAATCAGCCCCAGCATTTT
14,NA,TRBV9,TRBJ2-3,NA,CASGEPRHTDTQYF,TGTGCTTCGGGGGAACCTAGGCACACAGATACGCAGTATTTT
13,NA,TRBV7-2,TRBJ1-1,NA,CASSPTGGTEAFF,TGTGCCAGCAGCCCCACGGGGGGCACTGAAGCTTTCTTT
16,NA,TRBV4-2,TRBJ1-3,NA,CASSQDLGATGNTIYF,TGTGCCAGCAGCCAAGATCTAGGGGCGACGGGAAACACCATATATTTT
15,TRBD1,TRBV6-6,TRBJ1-5,NA,CASSTDRGRRQPQHF,TGTGCCAGCAGTACTGACAGGGGGCGCCGTCAGCCCCAGCATTTT
14,NA,TRBV7-2,TRBJ2-5,NA,CASSYVSSRETQYF,TGTGCCAGCAGCTACGTATCCTCGCGGGAGACCCAGTACTTC
14,TRBD1,TRBV5-8,TRBJ2-5,NA,CASSVDRGQETQYF,TGTGCCAGCAGCGTGGACAGGGGGCAAGAGACCCAGTACTTC
14,TRBD2,TRBV19,TRBJ2-1,NA,CASSIAGGTSEQFF,TGTGCCAGTAGTATAGCGGGGGGAACTAGTGAGCAGTTCTTC
16,NA,TRBV27,TRBJ1-2,NA,CASSLSQGFNLLGYTF,TGTGCCAGCAGTTTATCCCAGGGCTTCAACCTCTTGGGCTACACCTTC
15,NA,TRBV28,TRBJ1-6,NA,CASKGPGVYNSPLHF,TGTGCCAGCAAGGGGCCAGGGGTTTATAATTCACCCCTCCACTTT
16,NA,TRBV12-1,TRBJ2-2,NA,CASSPFLKGVPGELFF,TGTGCCAGCAGCCCCTTCTTGAAAGGGGTCCCCGGGGAGCTGTTTTTT